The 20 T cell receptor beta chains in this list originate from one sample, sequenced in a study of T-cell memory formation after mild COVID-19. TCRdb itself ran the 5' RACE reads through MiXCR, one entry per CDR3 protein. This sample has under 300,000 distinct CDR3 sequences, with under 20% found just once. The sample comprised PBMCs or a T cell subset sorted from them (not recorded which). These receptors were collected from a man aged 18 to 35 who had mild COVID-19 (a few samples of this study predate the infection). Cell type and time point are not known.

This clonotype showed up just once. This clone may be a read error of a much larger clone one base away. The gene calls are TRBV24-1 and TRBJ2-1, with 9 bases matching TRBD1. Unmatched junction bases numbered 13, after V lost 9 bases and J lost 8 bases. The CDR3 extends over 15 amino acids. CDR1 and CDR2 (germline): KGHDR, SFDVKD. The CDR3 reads CATATGQGVFHEQFF. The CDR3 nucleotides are TGTGCCACCGCCACGGGACAGGGTGTTTTTCATGAGCAGTTCTTC.

The CDR3 loop reads CSVRGLRTEAFF. The CDR3 region has the DNA TGCAGCGTAAGGGGGCTTCGGACTGAAGCTTTCTTT. The V call is TRBV29-1, the J call TRBJ1-1; the match to TRBD1 covers 7 bases. CDR1 is SQVTM, CDR2 ANQGSEA, per germline. J gave up 5 bases and V 6 bases, and 6 bases lay outside the gene matches. CDR3 length: 12 amino acids.

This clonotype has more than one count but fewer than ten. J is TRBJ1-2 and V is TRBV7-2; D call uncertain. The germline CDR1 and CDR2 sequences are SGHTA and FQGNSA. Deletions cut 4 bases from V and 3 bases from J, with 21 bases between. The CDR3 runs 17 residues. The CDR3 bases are TGTGCCAGCAGCTACCAGACCGGTCCCGCTTTCTACTATGGCTACACCTTC. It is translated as CASSYQTGPAFYYGYTF.

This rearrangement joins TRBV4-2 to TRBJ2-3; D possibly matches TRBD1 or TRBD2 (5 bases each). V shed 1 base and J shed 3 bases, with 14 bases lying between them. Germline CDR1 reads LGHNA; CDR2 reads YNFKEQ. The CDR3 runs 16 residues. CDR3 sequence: CASSQAGAWGTDTQYF. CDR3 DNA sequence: TGTGCCAGCAGCCAAGCCGGGGCATGGGGGACAGATACGCAGTATTTT.

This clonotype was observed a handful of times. The CDR3 is CASSLEGAGGTYNEQFF. In DNA, the CDR3 is TGCGCCAGCAGCTTGGAGGGTGCCGGGGGTACCTACAATGAGCAGTTCTTC. The V gene is TRBV5-1, the J gene TRBJ2-1, with D tentatively TRBD2 (6 bases). V lost 0 bases and J 2 bases, leaving 15 bases between the germline ends. Per the germline V gene, CDR1 is SGHRS and CDR2 is YFSETQ. The CDR3 is made up of 17 amino acids.

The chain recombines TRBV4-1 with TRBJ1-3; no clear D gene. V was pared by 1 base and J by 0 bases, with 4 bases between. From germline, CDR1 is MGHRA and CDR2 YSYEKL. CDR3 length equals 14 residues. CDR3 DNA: TGCGCCAGCAGCCAAGTGGACTCTGGAAACACCATATATTTT. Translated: CASSQVDSGNTIYF.

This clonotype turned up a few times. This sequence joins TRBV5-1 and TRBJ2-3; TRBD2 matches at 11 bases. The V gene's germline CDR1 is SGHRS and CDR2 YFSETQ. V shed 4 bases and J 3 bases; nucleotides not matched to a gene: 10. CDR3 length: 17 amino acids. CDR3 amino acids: CASSAHTSGGQTDTQYF. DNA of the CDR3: TGCGCCAGCAGCGCGCATACTAGCGGGGGACAGACAGATACGCAGTATTTT.

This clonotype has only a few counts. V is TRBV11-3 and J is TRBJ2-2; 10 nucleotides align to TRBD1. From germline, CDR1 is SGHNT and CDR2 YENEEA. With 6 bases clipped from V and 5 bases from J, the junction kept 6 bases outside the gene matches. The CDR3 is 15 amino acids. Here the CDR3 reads CASSSGQGMTGELFF. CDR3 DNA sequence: TGTGCCAGCAGTTCGGGACAGGGGATGACCGGGGAGCTGTTTTTT.

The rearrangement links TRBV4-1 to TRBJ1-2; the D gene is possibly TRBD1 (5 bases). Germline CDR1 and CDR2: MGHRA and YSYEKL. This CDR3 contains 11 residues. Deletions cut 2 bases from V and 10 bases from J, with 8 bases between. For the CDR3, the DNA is TGCGCCAGCAGCCAAAGGGACGTCTACACCTTC. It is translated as CASSQRDVYTF.

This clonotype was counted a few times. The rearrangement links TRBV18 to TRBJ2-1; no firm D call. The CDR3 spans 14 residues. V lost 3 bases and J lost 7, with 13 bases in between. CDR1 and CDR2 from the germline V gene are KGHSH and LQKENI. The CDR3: CASSPALQMNEQFF. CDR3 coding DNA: TGTGCCAGCTCACCGGCCCTACAAATGAATGAGCAGTTCTTC.

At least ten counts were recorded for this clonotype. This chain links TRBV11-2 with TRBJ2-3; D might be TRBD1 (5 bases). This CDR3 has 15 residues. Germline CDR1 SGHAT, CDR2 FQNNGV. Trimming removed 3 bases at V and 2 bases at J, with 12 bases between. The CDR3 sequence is CASSFRTHYTDTQYF. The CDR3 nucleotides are TGTGCCAGCAGCTTCCGGACACACTACACAGATACGCAGTATTTT. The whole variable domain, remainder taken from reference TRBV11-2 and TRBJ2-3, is EAGVAQSPRYKIIEKRQSVAFWCNPISGHATLYWYQQILGQGPKLLIQFQNNGVVDDSQLPKDRFSAERLKGVDSTLKIQPAKLEDSAVYLCASSFRTHYTDTQYFGPGTRLTVL.

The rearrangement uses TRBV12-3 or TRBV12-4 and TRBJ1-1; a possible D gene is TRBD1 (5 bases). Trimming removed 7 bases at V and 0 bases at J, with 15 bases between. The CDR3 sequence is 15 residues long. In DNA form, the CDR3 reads TGTGCCAGCATTACCGACAGTTTCATGAACACTGAAGCTTTCTTT. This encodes CASITDSFMNTEAFF.

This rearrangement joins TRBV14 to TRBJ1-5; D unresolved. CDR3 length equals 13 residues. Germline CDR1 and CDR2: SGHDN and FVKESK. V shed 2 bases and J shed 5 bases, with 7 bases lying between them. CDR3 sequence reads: CASSQFGDQPQHF. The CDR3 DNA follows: TGTGCCAGCAGCCAATTCGGAGATCAGCCCCAGCATTTT.

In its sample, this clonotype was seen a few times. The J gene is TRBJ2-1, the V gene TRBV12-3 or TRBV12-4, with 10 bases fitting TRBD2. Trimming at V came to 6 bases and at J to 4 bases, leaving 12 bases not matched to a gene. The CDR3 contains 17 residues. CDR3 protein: CASSRYSGTSAYNEQFF. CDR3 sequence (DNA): TGTGCCAGCAGCCGCTATTCCGGGACTAGCGCATACAATGAGCAGTTCTTC.

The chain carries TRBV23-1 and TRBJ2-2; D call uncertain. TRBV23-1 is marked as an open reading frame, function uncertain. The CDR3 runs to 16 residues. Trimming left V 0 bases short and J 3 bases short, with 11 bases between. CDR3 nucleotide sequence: TGCGCCAGCAGTCAATCAGGTTCCTTTGACACCGGGGAGCTGTTTTTT. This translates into CASSQSGSFDTGELFF.

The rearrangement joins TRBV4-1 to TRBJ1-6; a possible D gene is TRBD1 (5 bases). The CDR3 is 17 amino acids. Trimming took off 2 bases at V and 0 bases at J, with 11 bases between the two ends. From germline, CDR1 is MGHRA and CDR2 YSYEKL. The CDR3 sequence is CASSQTMGDSYNSPLHF. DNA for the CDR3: TGCGCCAGCAGCCAAACTATGGGGGACTCCTATAATTCACCCCTCCACTTT.

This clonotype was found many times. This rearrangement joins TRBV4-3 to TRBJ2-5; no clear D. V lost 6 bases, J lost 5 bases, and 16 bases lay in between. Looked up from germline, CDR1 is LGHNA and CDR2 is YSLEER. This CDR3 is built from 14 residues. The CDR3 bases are TGCGCCAGCAGTAAGGGTGTTTTTCAGGAGACCCAGTACTTC. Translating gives CASSKGVFQETQYF.

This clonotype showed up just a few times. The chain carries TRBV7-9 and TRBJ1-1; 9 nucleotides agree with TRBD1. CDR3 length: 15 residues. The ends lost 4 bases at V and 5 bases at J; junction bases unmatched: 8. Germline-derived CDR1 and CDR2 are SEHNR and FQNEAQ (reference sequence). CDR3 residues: CASSSKQTGGTEAFF. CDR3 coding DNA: TGTGCCAGCAGCTCCAAACAGACAGGGGGGACTGAAGCTTTCTTT.

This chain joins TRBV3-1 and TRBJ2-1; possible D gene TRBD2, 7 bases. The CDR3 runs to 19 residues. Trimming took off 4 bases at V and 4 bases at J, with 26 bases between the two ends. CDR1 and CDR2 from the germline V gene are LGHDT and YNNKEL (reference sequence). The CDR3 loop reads CASSPRRRSPGGIYNEQFF. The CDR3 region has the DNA TGTGCCAGCAGCCCGCGCCGCCGGAGTCCGGGGGGCATATACAATGAGCAGTTCTTC.

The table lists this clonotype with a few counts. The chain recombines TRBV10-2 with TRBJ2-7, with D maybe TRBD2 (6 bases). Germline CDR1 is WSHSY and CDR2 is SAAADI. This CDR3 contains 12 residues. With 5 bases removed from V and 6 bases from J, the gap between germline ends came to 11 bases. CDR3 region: CASSRGWVEQYV. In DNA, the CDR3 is TGCGCCAGCAGTCGGGGGTGGGTCGAGCAGTACGTC.